A single sample is the source of the 3 T cell receptor beta chains below, sequenced in a study of T cells after yellow fever vaccination. Each CDR3 protein is one row after TCRdb ran MiXCR on the 5' RACE reads. The sample holds more than 65,000 distinct CDR3 sequences; around 7% are singletons and the top ten take about 27%. Sequences were derived from CD8+ T cells sorted from PBMCs, sampled 10 to 11 days after the first yellow fever vaccination. Every receptor here comes from a man younger than 30 who received the YFV17D yellow fever vaccine.

Regarding this clonotype: Possible read error: a much larger clone is one base away. The chain has TRBV3-1 and TRBJ1-4, with D unresolved. The CDR3 sequence is 15 residues long. Germline lookup yields CDR1 LGHDT and CDR2 YNNKEL (reference sequence). The CDR3 nucleotides are TGTGCCAGCAGCCAAGATGTGGCTACTAATGATAAACTGTTTTTT. Translation gives CASSQDVATNDKLFF.

This clonotype has at least ten counts. The chain couples TRBV5-1 to TRBJ2-5; a weak D match, TRBD1 (5 bases). Germline V gene sequence: CDR1 SGHRS, CDR2 YFSETQ. This CDR3 is 15 amino acids long. Trimming took off 0 bases at V and 4 bases at J, with 13 bases between the two ends. CDR3 amino acids: CASSLGGRVLETQYF. As DNA, the CDR3 is TGCGCCAGCAGCTTGGGGGGCCGAGTCCTAGAGACCCAGTACTTC. Combining the CDR3 with reference TRBV5-1 and TRBJ2-5 gives the whole variable domain KAGVTQTPRYLIKTRGQQVTLSCSPISGHRSVSWYQQTPGQGLQFLFEYFSETQRNKGNFPGRFSGRQFSNSRSEMNVSTLELGDSALYLCASSLGGRVLETQYFGPGTRLLVL.

Ten or more counts support this clonotype. The chain has TRBV7-9 and TRBJ1-4; D gene ambiguous. This CDR3 contains 14 residues. With 8 bases removed from V and 4 bases from J, the gap between germline ends came to 14 bases. Germline assignment: CDR1 SEHNR and CDR2 FQNEAQ (reference sequence). CDR3 residues: CASLKEGGNEKLFF. The DNA of the CDR3 is TGTGCCAGCCTTAAGGAGGGTGGTAATGAAAAACTGTTTTTT.